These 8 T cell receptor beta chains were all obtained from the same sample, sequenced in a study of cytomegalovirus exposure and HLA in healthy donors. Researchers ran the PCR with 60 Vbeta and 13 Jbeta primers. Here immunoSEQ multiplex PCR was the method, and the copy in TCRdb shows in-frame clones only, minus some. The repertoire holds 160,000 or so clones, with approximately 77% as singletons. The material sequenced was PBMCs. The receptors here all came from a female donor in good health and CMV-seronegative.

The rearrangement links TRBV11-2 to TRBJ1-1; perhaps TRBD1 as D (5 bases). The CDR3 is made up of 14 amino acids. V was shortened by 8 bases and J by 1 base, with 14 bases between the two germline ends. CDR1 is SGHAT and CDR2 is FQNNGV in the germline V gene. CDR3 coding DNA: TGTGCCAGCTCCAGAACCGGGGGGAACACTGAAGCTTTCTTT. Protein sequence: CASSRTGGNTEAFF.

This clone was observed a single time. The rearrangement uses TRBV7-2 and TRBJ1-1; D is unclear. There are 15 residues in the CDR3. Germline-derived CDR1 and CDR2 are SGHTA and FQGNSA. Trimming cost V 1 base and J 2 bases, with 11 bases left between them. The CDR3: CASSLVGRPNTEAFF. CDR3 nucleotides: TGTGCCAGCAGCTTAGTCGGCAGGCCAAACACTGAAGCTTTCTTT.

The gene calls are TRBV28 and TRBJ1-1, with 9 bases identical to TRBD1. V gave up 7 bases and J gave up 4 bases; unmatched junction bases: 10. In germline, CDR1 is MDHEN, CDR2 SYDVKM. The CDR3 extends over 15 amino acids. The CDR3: CASTPHSTGGTEAFF. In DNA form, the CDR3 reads TGTGCCAGCACCCCGCATTCGACAGGGGGCACTGAAGCTTTCTTT.

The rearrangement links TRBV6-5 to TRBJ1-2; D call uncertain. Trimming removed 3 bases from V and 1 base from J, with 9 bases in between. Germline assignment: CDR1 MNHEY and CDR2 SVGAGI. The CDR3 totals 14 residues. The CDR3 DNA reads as TGTGCCAGCAGTTATTCGGCGGTTAACTATGGCTACACCTTC. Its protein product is CASSYSAVNYGYTF.

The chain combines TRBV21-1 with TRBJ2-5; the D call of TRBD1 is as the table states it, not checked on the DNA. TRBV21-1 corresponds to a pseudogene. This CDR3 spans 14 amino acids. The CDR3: CASSGWLFQETQYF. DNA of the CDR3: TGTGCCAGCAGCGGTTGGCTTTTCCAAGAGACCCAGTACTTC.

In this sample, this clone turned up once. CDR3 sequence: CASSEATGQAGTEAFF. The CDR3 nucleotides read TGTGCCAGCAGTGAAGCGACAGGACAGGCGGGTACTGAAGCTTTCTTT. The chain joins TRBV6-1 to TRBJ1-1; 7 bases match TRBD1. There are 16 residues in the CDR3. V was pared by 0 bases and J by 5 bases, with 9 bases of the junction left unmatched. CDR1 and CDR2 (germline): MNHNS, SASEGT.

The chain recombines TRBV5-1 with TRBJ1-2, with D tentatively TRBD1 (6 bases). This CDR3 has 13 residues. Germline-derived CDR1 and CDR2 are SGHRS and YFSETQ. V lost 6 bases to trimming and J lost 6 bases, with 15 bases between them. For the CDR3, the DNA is TGCGCCAGCACCCTCAACAGGGACCATGGCTACACCTTC. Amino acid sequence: CASTLNRDHGYTF. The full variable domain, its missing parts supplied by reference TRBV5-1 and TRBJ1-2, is KAGVTQTPRYLIKTRGQQVTLSCSPISGHRSVSWYQQTPGQGLQFLFEYFSETQRNKGNFPGRFSGRQFSNSRSEMNVSTLELGDSALYLCASTLNRDHGYTFGSGTRLTVV.

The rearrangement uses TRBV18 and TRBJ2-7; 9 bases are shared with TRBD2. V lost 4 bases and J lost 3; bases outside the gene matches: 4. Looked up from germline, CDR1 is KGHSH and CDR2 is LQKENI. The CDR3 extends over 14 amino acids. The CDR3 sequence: CASSRGGADYEQYF. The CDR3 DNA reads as TGTGCCAGCTCACGCGGGGGGGCGGACTACGAGCAGTACTTC.